This T cell receptor beta chain is drawn from a study of blood T cell repertoires in COVID-19. Study at large: Some COVID-19 samples were acute and others convalescent; all came from the United States, Italy and Spain. PBMCs, B-cell-depleted T cells, or T cells were the source of the cDNA or gDNA that made up the material.

Under the authors' procedure: Using reference gene primer amplification, nucleated cell counts were estimated. Repertoires were generated with immunoSEQ multiplex PCR, while TCRdb's copy carries only in-frame clones and drops some. V, J and clone size are those of that table, while D and trimming were read from the DNA. Of approximately 240,000 clones listed, roughly three quarters were seen once; the top ten hold under 4.5%. The CDR3 runs 14 residues. The V gene's germline CDR1 is SQVTM and CDR2 ANQGSEA. V dropped 4 bases and J dropped 2; count of bases not matched to a gene: 8. The material sequenced was peripheral blood. The chain recombines TRBV29-1 with TRBJ2-7; 7 bases agree with TRBD1. This clonotype originated in a middle-aged woman with active or convalescent COVID-19. The CDR3 DNA sequence: TGCAGCGTTGTCGGCCAGGACAGGACCTACGAGCAGTACTTC. The encoded protein is CSVVGQDRTYEQYF.